This T cell receptor (beta chain) was documented in a study of T cell repertoires in cytomegalovirus infection. Germline loops: CDR1 SGHAT, CDR2 FQNNGV. This CDR3 region has 17 residues. The V gene end was trimmed by 1 base and the J gene end by 5 bases; junction bases not matched to a gene: 9. A single record per CDR3 protein comes from TCRdb applying MiXCR to the reads. The sample lists around 230,000 distinct CDR3 sequences; roughly 34% were seen once. This clonotype has just a few counts. Its matching antigen is unknown. Sequencing was performed on CD8+ T cells from cultured PBMCs, taken from culture after CMV antigen stimulation. V gene TRBV11-2 combines with J gene TRBJ2-2, with 8 bases aligning to TRBD1. This clonotype was obtained from a human donor in good health (CMV status not recorded). Some clones in this sample may be carry-over from other donors' samples. The CDR3 coding sequence is TGTGCCAGCAGCTTAGCACACACAGGGGGGAAGACCGGGGAGCTGTTTTTT. It yields the protein CASSLAHTGGKTGELFF.